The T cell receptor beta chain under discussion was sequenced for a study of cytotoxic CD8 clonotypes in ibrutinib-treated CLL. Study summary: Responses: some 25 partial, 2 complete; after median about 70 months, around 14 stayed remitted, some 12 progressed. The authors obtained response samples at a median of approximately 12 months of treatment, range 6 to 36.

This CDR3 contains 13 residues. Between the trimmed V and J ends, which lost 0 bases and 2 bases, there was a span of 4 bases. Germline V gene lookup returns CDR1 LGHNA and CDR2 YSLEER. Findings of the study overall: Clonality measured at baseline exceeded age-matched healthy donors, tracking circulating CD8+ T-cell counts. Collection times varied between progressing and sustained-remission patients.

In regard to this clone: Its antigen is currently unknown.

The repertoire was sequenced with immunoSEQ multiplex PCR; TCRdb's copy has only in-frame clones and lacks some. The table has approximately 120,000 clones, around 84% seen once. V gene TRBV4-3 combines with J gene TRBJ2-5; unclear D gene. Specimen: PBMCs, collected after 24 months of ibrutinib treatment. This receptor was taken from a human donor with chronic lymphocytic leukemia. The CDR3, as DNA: TGCGCCAGCAGCCAAGATTCGCAAGAGACCCAGTACTTC. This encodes CASSQDSQETQYF.